The 15 T cell receptor beta chains below all came from one sample that was sequenced in a study of blood T cell repertoires in COVID-19. Repertoires were generated with immunoSEQ multiplex PCR, while TCRdb's copy carries only in-frame clones and drops some. The sample comprises some 380,000 clones, 70% to 85% of which are singletons, and 1.1% rests with the top ten. The sequenced sample consisted of peripheral blood. The receptors shown here come from a human donor with acute or convalescent COVID-19. The donor label of this sample is uncertain.

This clone appeared once. The rearrangement joins TRBV19 to TRBJ1-2, with 7 positions matching TRBD1. V dropped 8 bases and J dropped 6; count of bases not matched to a gene: 12. Germline CDR1 is LNHDA and CDR2 is SQIVND (reference sequence). This CDR3 comprises 14 residues. In nucleotides, the CDR3 is TGTGCCAGTTGGACAGGAGTCTATGACAATGGCTACACCTTC. Protein product: CASWTGVYDNGYTF.

The V call is TRBV15, the J call TRBJ2-7; the D gene is possibly TRBD1 (5 bases). The CDR3 covers 14 residues. V was trimmed by 2 bases and J by 7 bases, leaving 15 bases between them. The germline gives CDR1 LNHNV, CDR2 YYDKDF (reference sequence). The CDR3 spells CATSRWTSSGEQYF. The CDR3 DNA sequence: TGTGCCACCAGCAGATGGACATCGTCCGGGGAGCAGTACTTC.

This chain joins TRBV10-1 and TRBJ1-1, with 8 bases that match TRBD1. There are 13 residues in the CDR3. CDR1 and CDR2 (germline): WNHNN, SYGVQD (reference sequence). V shed 7 bases, J shed 8 bases, and the junction held 9 bases outside the gene matches. This chain's CDR3 is CASTRDRGGEAFF. The DNA of the CDR3 is TGCGCCAGCACCCGTGACAGGGGAGGCGAAGCTTTCTTT.

The rearrangement joins TRBV18 to TRBJ1-1; tentatively, D is TRBD1 (6 bases). The CDR3 has 12 residues. Trimming removed 6 bases from V and 7 bases from J, with 12 bases in between. CDR1 is KGHSH, CDR2 LQKENI, per germline. The CDR3 protein is CASSPRDNEAFF. In DNA, the CDR3 is TGTGCCAGCTCTCCCCGGGACAATGAAGCTTTCTTT.

V and J are TRBV3-1 (or the pseudogene TRBV3-2) and TRBJ1-5; TRBD1 agrees at 9 bases. The CDR3 totals 13 residues. CDR1 and CDR2 (germline): LGHDT, YNNKEL (reference sequence). V dropped 4 bases and J dropped 7; count of bases not matched to a gene: 2. For the CDR3, the DNA is TGTGCCAGCAGCCGAGGACAGGGGCAGCCCCAGCATTTT. Translating gives CASSRGQGQPQHF.

The V and J genes are TRBV18 and TRBJ1-1; no firm D call. CDR3 length equals 13 residues. V was cut by 3 bases and J by 7 bases, with 12 bases left in between. CDR1 and CDR2 (germline): KGHSH, LQKENI. CDR3 amino acids: CASSPLSANEAFF. The CDR3 coding sequence is TGTGCCAGCTCACCGTTATCCGCTAATGAAGCTTTCTTT.

CDR3 residues: CASSEVTGGSYNEQFF. CDR3 DNA: TGCGCCAGCAGTGAGGTCACAGGGGGTTCCTACAATGAGCAGTTCTTC. The rearrangement uses TRBV10-2 and TRBJ2-1; 8 nucleotides align to TRBD1. The CDR3 is 16 amino acids. J gave up 1 base and V 2 bases, and 4 bases lay outside the gene matches. Germline V CDR1 and CDR2: WSHSY, SAAADI.

This clone is a singleton in its sample. The chain has TRBV5-1 and TRBJ2-3, with no clear D. CDR3 length: 13 amino acids. Germline V gene sequence: CDR1 SGHRS, CDR2 YFSETQ. The germline V and J ends were trimmed by 7 bases and 10 bases, with 19 bases remaining between them. Here the CDR3 DNA reads TGCGCCAGCCGCCCGTTTTTAGCCGATCCGCAGTATTTT. The encoded protein is CASRPFLADPQYF. The full variable domain, completed using reference TRBV5-1 and TRBJ2-3, is KAGVTQTPRYLIKTRGQQVTLSCSPISGHRSVSWYQQTPGQGLQFLFEYFSETQRNKGNFPGRFSGRQFSNSRSEMNVSTLELGDSALYLCASRPFLADPQYFGPGTRLTVL.

The J gene is TRBJ1-6, the V gene TRBV6-6; D perhaps matches TRBD1 (6 bases). Germline values: CDR1 MNHNY, CDR2 SVGAGI (reference sequence). The length of the CDR3 is 14 residues. The V end was cut by 6 bases, the J end by 3 bases, with 9 bases between. CDR3 region: CASSWDIYNSPLHF. In nucleotides, the CDR3 is TGTGCCAGCAGCTGGGACATCTATAATTCACCCCTCCACTTT.

This chain connects TRBV3-1 (or the pseudogene TRBV3-2) to TRBJ2-3, with D possibly matching TRBD2 (5 bases). The CDR3 has 15 residues. The germline V and J ends were trimmed by 0 bases and 2 bases, with 9 bases remaining between them. Germline CDR1 reads LGHDT; CDR2 reads YNNKEL (reference sequence). The CDR3 DNA sequence: TGTGCCAGCAGCCAAGATGAGGGAGCCACAGATACGCAGTATTTT. Translating it yields CASSQDEGATDTQYF.

In its sample, this clone was seen a few times. Other DNA variants within this sample encode the same CDR3. This rearrangement joins TRBV6-5 to TRBJ1-2; D possibly corresponds to TRBD1 (5 bases). This CDR3 is 14 amino acids long. The germline V gene encodes CDR1 MNHEY and CDR2 SVGAGI. Trimming left V 0 bases short and J 5 bases short, with 10 bases between. The CDR3 nucleotides read TGTGCCAGCAGTTACTCAGGCCGGGGGTATGGCTACACCTTC. Protein product: CASSYSGRGYGYTF.

J is TRBJ2-6 and V is TRBV5-4; 8 nucleotides align to TRBD1. Germline V gives CDR1 SGHNT, CDR2 YYREEE (reference sequence). The CDR3 is 18 amino acids. Trimming took 2 bases from V and 9 from J; bases not matched to a gene: 16. The CDR3 DNA follows: TGTGCCAGCAGCTTCTATGGGGGCGGGGCAGGGGGCTTCAACGTCCTGACTTTC. It is translated as CASSFYGGGAGGFNVLTF.

The chain couples TRBV28 to TRBJ1-4; D is perhaps TRBD1 (5 bases). The CDR3 is made up of 14 amino acids. V lost 5 bases and J lost 8, with 15 bases in between. CDR1 is MDHEN and CDR2 is SYDVKM in the germline V gene. CDR3 sequence reads: CASSAAWGDEKLFF. The CDR3 nucleotides are TGTGCCAGCAGTGCAGCTTGGGGCGACGAAAAACTGTTTTTT. The full variable domain, its missing parts supplied by reference TRBV28 and TRBJ1-4, is DVKVTQSSRYLVKRTGEKVFLECVQDMDHENMFWYRQDPGLGLRLIYFSYDVKMKEKGDIPEGYSVSREKKERFSLILESASTNQTSMYLCASSAAWGDEKLFFGSGTQLSVL.

The chain is built from TRBV5-1 and TRBJ2-7, with D perhaps matching TRBD1 (5 bases). Germline V gene data show CDR1 as SGHRS and CDR2 as YFSETQ. V was trimmed by 1 base and J by 7 bases, leaving 9 bases between them. This CDR3 has 12 amino acids. The CDR3 spells CASSLKGREQYF. The CDR3 DNA is TGCGCCAGCAGCTTGAAGGGGCGTGAGCAGTACTTC.

This rearrangement joins TRBV2 to TRBJ1-3, with a possible D match to TRBD1 (6 bases). Deletions cut 8 bases from V and 3 bases from J, with 14 bases between. Germline values: CDR1 SNHLY, CDR2 FYNNEI. The CDR3 is made up of 14 amino acids. Written as DNA, the CDR3 is TGTGCCAGCTCGGGGGGCTGGAATGGAAACACCATATATTTT. This gives the protein CASSGGWNGNTIYF.